Listed below are T cell receptor beta chains from one sample, sequenced in a study of blood T cell repertoires in COVID-19. Repertoires were generated with immunoSEQ multiplex PCR, while TCRdb's copy carries only in-frame clones and drops some. The table lists under 250,000 clones, approximately 82% of them singletons, with roughly 1.9% in the top ten. The sequenced sample was peripheral blood. The receptor set was obtained from a man aged 25-45 years who had recovered from COVID-19. The CDR3 runs from the conserved cysteine through the conserved F or W. A D gene is named only where the DNA matches it firmly. Part of the rows lack a size; the others show once, few, many or a class for expanded clones.

>TRBJ2-1|TRBD2|TRBV19|-|16
CASRGGTSGGAREQFF
>TRBJ1-2|TRBD1|TRBV5-4|-|15
CASTGTRQGLYGYTF
>TRBJ1-2|-|TRBV2|-|14
CASRPEGRPDGYTF
>TRBJ1-5|-|TRBV7-2|-|16
CASSLALYRDNQPQHF
>TRBJ1-4|-|TRBV15|-|14
CATRAYGLNEKLFF
>TRBJ1-4|TRBD1|TRBV29-1|many|13
CSVEDREREKLFF
>TRBJ1-1|TRBD1|TRBV4-2|-|16
CASSQDFPQGADEAFF
>TRBJ2-6|-|TRBV10-1|-|16
CASSESRGSGANVLTF
>TRBJ2-2|TRBD2|TRBV10-2|-|15
CASRTSGGSTGELFF
>TRBJ2-2|-|TRBV24-1|-|15
CATSDRTVPTGELFF
>TRBJ2-3|TRBD1|TRBV10-1|-|15
CASSADRGGTDTQYF
>TRBJ2-3|-|TRBV27|-|14
CASSPRTVLDTQYF
>TRBJ1-6|TRBD1|TRBV19|-|16
CATEAPWTGDNSPLHF
>TRBJ1-6|TRBD1|TRBV4-2|-|16
CASSQDSGTGGSPLHF
>TRBJ2-7|TRBD2|TRBV5-4|-|16
CASSLSLAGGVGEQYF
>TRBJ2-1|-|TRBV25-1|-|13
CASGADNYNEQFF
>TRBJ2-3|-|TRBV3-1/TRBV3-2|-|16
CASSRDAGAQPGAQYF
>TRBJ2-3|-|TRBV11-1|-|14
CASSFGRARDTQYF
>TRBJ1-5|TRBD1|TRBV19|-|16
CASSIGGTGPNQPQHF
>TRBJ1-1|-|TRBV7-6|-|15
CASSLALGAVTEAFF
>TRBJ2-3|-|TRBV11-2|many|16
CASSYLGQSTTDTQYF
>TRBJ2-3|TRBD2|TRBV2|-|16
CASRGRLAGALNTQYF
>TRBJ1-5|-|TRBV7-8|few|15
CASTKQGLGNQPQHF
>TRBJ1-5|TRBD1|TRBV5-1|once|13
CASSPTGAQPQHF
>TRBJ2-3|TRBD1|TRBV6-5|-|15
CASSYPRGRTDTQYF
>TRBJ1-2|TRBD1|TRBV10-3|-|15
CAISELTGASYGYTF
>TRBJ2-2|TRBD1|TRBV4-1|-|15
CASSLQGVGTGELFF
>TRBJ2-2|-|TRBV12-3/TRBV12-4|few|12
CASRPGTGELFF
>TRBJ1-4|TRBD1|TRBV15|-|17
CATSGGQGDLTNEKLFF
>TRBJ1-2|TRBD1|TRBV13|-|14
CASRRTGMSYGYTF
>TRBJ2-7|TRBD1|TRBV3-1/TRBV3-2|-|15
CASSPYTGVPYEQYF
>TRBJ1-2|-|TRBV9|many|14
CASSVGMSPGGYTF
>TRBJ1-2|-|TRBV9|-|14
CASSVETGSYGYTF
>TRBJ1-4|-|TRBV7-9|-|15
CASSPAGAKREKLFF
>TRBJ2-3|-|TRBV3-1/TRBV3-2|-|16
CASSQRSGISTDTQYF
>TRBJ1-6|TRBD1|TRBV6-5|-|14
CASSTGPGQSPLHF
>TRBJ1-2|-|TRBV5-6|-|15
CASSLFAVLPYGYTF
>TRBJ2-1|TRBD2|TRBV3-1/TRBV3-2|-|17
CASSPPILAGGPDEQFF
>TRBJ2-7|-|TRBV5-5|-|15
CASRVGGQGSYEQYF
>TRBJ2-2|-|TRBV5-6|-|14
CASSLDIHTGELFF
>TRBJ1-4|-|TRBV28|-|11
CASSNRQKLFF
>TRBJ2-5|-|TRBV10-3|-|13
CATQKGGQETQYF
>TRBJ2-5|-|TRBV11-2|-|17
CASSLDLPGVGQETQYF
>TRBJ1-1|-|TRBV10-2|-|11
CASNQGPEAFF
>TRBJ2-7|-|TRBV3-1/TRBV3-2|-|14
CASSQSDSRGEQYF
>TRBJ2-3|TRBD1|TRBV7-6|-|15
CASTELGQRTDTQYF
>TRBJ1-3|TRBD1|TRBV3-1/TRBV3-2|-|15
CASSQVSGQGFIRYF
>TRBJ2-2|-|TRBV7-3|once|17
CASSLTSGGVNTGELFF
>TRBJ2-5|TRBD2|TRBV4-1|once|16
CASSRGTSGDKETQYF
>TRBJ2-5|TRBD2|TRBV27|-|15
CASSFGSGGKETQYF
>TRBJ2-3|-|TRBV11-2|-|12
CASSTRRGVQYF
>TRBJ1-1|TRBD1|TRBV18|few|15
CASSPQGQANTEAFF
>TRBJ2-7|TRBD1|TRBV5-6|-|14
CASSEDRGRYEQYF
>TRBJ1-6|TRBD1|TRBV12-3/TRBV12-4|-|13
CASSSTGETPLHF
>TRBJ2-3|-|TRBV6-4|-|16
CASSDGAGRHSDTQYF